The sequence of this T cell receptor beta chain was determined in a study of vaccination and CD4 T cells after COVID-19. Study-level points and caveats: The median SARS-CoV-2-reactive clonotype number increased from roughly 21 to 40, without statistical significance.

Treatment denoted: roughly ten-day PBMC culture with coronavirus spike peptide pools or control peptides (ViraFEST assay). Investigators isolated CD4+ T cells by negative selection after approximately eleven days of culture. As for this clonotype: The target antigen is unknown.

Cultured CD4+ T cell DNA underwent sequencing with the Oncomine TCR Beta short-read assay. Using its own MiXCR run on the PCR reads, TCRdb lists one record per CDR3 protein. The sample consists of 20,000 to 25,000 distinct CDR3 sequences, under 70% of them appearing once. J lost 0 bases, V lost 7 bases, and 10 bases had no gene match. CDR1 is DFQATT and CDR2 is SNEGSKA in the germline V gene (reference sequence). The CDR3 sequence is 16 residues long. This receptor was identified in a human donor who received a COVID-19 vaccine. The chain has TRBV20-1 and TRBJ1-4; 8 bases fit TRBD1. The specimen comprised CD4+ T cells from blood, cultured in vitro, sampled after SARS-CoV-2 vaccination. In nucleotides, the CDR3 is TGCAGTGTGTCCCGATCAGGGGGCTCAACTAATGAAAAACTGTTTTTT. Amino acids: CSVSRSGGSTNEKLFF.